A selection of T cell receptor beta chains follows, all from one sample in a study of CD8+CD57+ T cells in acquired aplastic anemia. TCRdb re-derived calls from the reads in MiXCR, one entry per CDR3 protein. The data contain 150,000 to 200,000 distinct CDR3 sequences, approximately 48% of them singletons. The sample comprised sorted CD4+, CD8+, or CD8+CD57+ T cells (not recorded which) from PBMCs. The receptors shown here come from a human donor with aplastic anemia. The CDR3 runs from the conserved cysteine through the conserved F or W. Each record gives: CDR3 protein, CDR3 DNA, clone size, D gene, V gene, J gene. D genes are given only for firm matches. Rows give clone size only sometimes, using once, few, many, or a class for an expanded clone.

CDR3aa: CSARTGGETEAFF; CDR3nt: TGCAGCGCTCGGACAGGGGGAGAAACTGAAGCTTTCTTT; abundance: .; d_gene: TRBD1; v_gene: TRBV29-1; j_gene: TRBJ1-1
CDR3aa: CASSLAAGAFSYEQYF; CDR3nt: TGTGCCAGCAGCTTAGCAGCGGGGGCCTTCTCCTACGAGCAGTACTTC; abundance: .; d_gene: TRBD2; v_gene: TRBV7-2; j_gene: TRBJ2-7
CDR3aa: CASPPLGNNEQFF; CDR3nt: TGTGCCAGCCCTCCTCTGGGTAACAATGAGCAGTTCTTC; abundance: .; d_gene: .; v_gene: TRBV12-3/TRBV12-4; j_gene: TRBJ2-1
CDR3aa: CASSRSVPTGQYF; CDR3nt: TGTGCCAGCAGCCGATCGGTGCCAACCGGGCAGTATTTT; abundance: many; d_gene: .; v_gene: TRBV7-2; j_gene: TRBJ2-3
CDR3aa: CASSPPMGSKRNEQFF; CDR3nt: TGTGCCAGCAGCCCCCCTATGGGATCAAAGAGGAATGAGCAGTTCTTC; abundance: .; d_gene: .; v_gene: TRBV11-2; j_gene: TRBJ2-1
CDR3aa: CASSSGFGAGANEQYF; CDR3nt: TGTGCCAGCAGCTCGGGATTTGGAGCGGGAGCTAACGAGCAGTACTTC; abundance: many; d_gene: TRBD2; v_gene: TRBV7-6; j_gene: TRBJ2-7
CDR3aa: CASSDPGQGASEQYF; CDR3nt: TGTGCCAGCAGCGATCCGGGACAGGGGGCTAGCGAGCAGTACTTC; abundance: many; d_gene: TRBD1; v_gene: TRBV6-1; j_gene: TRBJ2-7
CDR3aa: CAISESGLAGPYEQYF; CDR3nt: TGTGCCATCAGTGAGTCCGGGCTAGCGGGCCCCTACGAGCAGTACTTC; abundance: .; d_gene: TRBD2; v_gene: TRBV10-3; j_gene: TRBJ2-7
CDR3aa: CSVVGRGSPNYGYTF; CDR3nt: TGCAGCGTTGTCGGCAGGGGATCCCCTAACTATGGCTACACCTTC; abundance: .; d_gene: .; v_gene: TRBV29-1; j_gene: TRBJ1-2
CDR3aa: CASSFPLGAGYGYTF; CDR3nt: TGTGCCAGCAGTTTCCCCTTAGGGGCAGGCTATGGCTACACCTTC; abundance: many; d_gene: .; v_gene: TRBV12-3/TRBV12-4; j_gene: TRBJ1-2
CDR3aa: CSAGDSGTYEQYF; CDR3nt: TGCAGTGCAGGGGACAGTGGGACCTACGAGCAGTACTTC; abundance: .; d_gene: TRBD1; v_gene: TRBV20-1; j_gene: TRBJ2-7
CDR3aa: CSGQTTQETQYF; CDR3nt: TGCAGTGGACAGACGACTCAAGAGACCCAGTACTTC; abundance: .; d_gene: .; v_gene: TRBV29-1; j_gene: TRBJ2-5
CDR3aa: CASREGVEQYF; CDR3nt: TGCGCCAGCAGGGAGGGAGTCGAGCAGTACTTC; abundance: many; d_gene: .; v_gene: TRBV5-1; j_gene: TRBJ2-7
CDR3aa: CSWDGQETQYF; CDR3nt: TGCAGCTGGGACGGTCAAGAGACCCAGTACTTC; abundance: many; d_gene: .; v_gene: TRBV29-1; j_gene: TRBJ2-5
CDR3aa: CASPGLAGGPVNEQFF; CDR3nt: TGCGCCAGCCCCGGACTAGCGGGGGGGCCCGTCAATGAGCAGTTCTTC; abundance: once; d_gene: TRBD2; v_gene: TRBV10-1; j_gene: TRBJ2-1
CDR3aa: CASSLGGPTYNEQFF; CDR3nt: TGTGCCAGCAGCTTAGGTGGGCCGACCTACAATGAGCAGTTCTTC; abundance: once; d_gene: .; v_gene: TRBV7-2; j_gene: TRBJ2-1
CDR3aa: CASSEVGGTGELFF; CDR3nt: TGTGCCAGCAGTGAAGTCGGAGGGACCGGGGAGCTGTTTTTT; abundance: few; d_gene: .; v_gene: TRBV2; j_gene: TRBJ2-2
CDR3aa: CASSDNNNSPLHF; CDR3nt: TGTGCCAGCAGTGACAATAATAATTCACCCCTCCACTTT; abundance: .; d_gene: .; v_gene: TRBV6-4; j_gene: TRBJ1-6
CDR3aa: CASSGRQATNEKLFF; CDR3nt: TGTGCCAGCAGTGGTAGACAGGCTACTAATGAAAAACTGTTTTTT; abundance: .; d_gene: .; v_gene: TRBV6-1; j_gene: TRBJ1-4
CDR3aa: CSASESGSSGNTIYF; CDR3nt: TGCAGTGCTAGCGAATCAGGGAGCTCTGGAAACACCATATATTTT; abundance: .; d_gene: .; v_gene: TRBV20-1; j_gene: TRBJ1-3
CDR3aa: CASSKTGQETQYF; CDR3nt: TGTGCCAGCAGCAAAACAGGGCAAGAGACCCAGTACTTC; abundance: many; d_gene: .; v_gene: TRBV5-6; j_gene: TRBJ2-5
CDR3aa: CASSQQGGGTEAFF; CDR3nt: TGTGCCAGCAGCCAGCAGGGAGGGGGCACTGAAGCTTTCTTT; abundance: many; d_gene: .; v_gene: TRBV11-2; j_gene: TRBJ1-1
CDR3aa: CASGYGPQGSSYEQYF; CDR3nt: TGTGCCAGCGGTTATGGTCCGCAGGGGTCATCCTACGAGCAGTACTTC; abundance: .; d_gene: .; v_gene: TRBV6-2/TRBV6-3; j_gene: TRBJ2-7
CDR3aa: CASSLIGLPLLNTGELFF; CDR3nt: TGTGCCAGCAGTTTAATTGGACTACCCCTACTAAACACCGGGGAGCTGTTTTTT; abundance: .; d_gene: .; v_gene: TRBV12-3/TRBV12-4; j_gene: TRBJ2-2